Given below is one TCR beta chain in context. Sorting produced populations that all topped 95% purity. This entry is derived from a study of beta chain features in type 1 diabetes. The study reverse transcribed the entire isolated RNA, so it sequenced expressed TCRB transcripts. Profiled with immunoSEQ multiplex PCR; TCRdb holds only in-frame clones, not every one. The table lists under 250,000 clones, around 9.9% of them singletons. The CDR3 covers 14 residues. The V gene's germline CDR1 is KGHSH and CDR2 LQKENI. V shed 1 base and J shed 1 base, with 8 bases lying between them. The sequenced sample consisted of central memory CD4+ T cells from blood. The clonotype comes from a man between 18 and 29 years old in good health. The V gene is TRBV18, the J gene TRBJ2-7; D is unclear. The CDR3 DNA is TGTGCCAGCTCACCACGGGCAGAATCCTACGAGCAGTACTTC. Translation: CASSPRAESYEQYF.